This entry describes one T cell receptor beta chain. Its antigen is currently not known. The input lacks base qualities; no much larger clone sits a single base away. The sample originates from a study of blood T cell repertoires in COVID-19 (dated by TCRdb to the early 2020s). In terms of the full investigation: The collaborator samples originated in the United States, Italy and Spain and spanned the acute and convalescent phases of COVID-19. The prospective study material was composed of cDNA or gDNA derived from T cells, B-cell-depleted T cells, or PBMCs. Deeply sampled blood TCRbeta repertoires from subjects exposed to, actively infected with, or recovered from COVID-19 were included in the dataset. The repertoires were released in a freely available public database meant as a resource for research on the immune response to SARS-CoV-2. Samples were obtained from the ongoing ImmuneRACE study (first 160 participants) and from roughly 1,300 subjects provided by 6 global collaborators. The sample metadata nearly always contained a de-identified subject ID, COVID-19 status, age in years and sex. Where available, HLA class I and class II types were taken from metadata supplied by the sample provider and were not determined by assay-based typing.

Collaborating institutions collected whole blood in K2EDTA tubes following their own protocols. Collaborator samples were shipped for TCRbeta analysis as frozen whole blood, isolated PBMCs, or DNA extracted from either sample type. The paper's findings and limits, for the study overall: The amount of clinical and demographic metadata varied by source and participant and was provided uncurated.

Based on the germline V gene, the CDR1 and CDR2 sequences are SGHTA and FQGTGA. Trimming removed 4 bases from V and 6 bases from J; the gene matches leave 17 bases unexplained. Measured from the cysteine to the phenylalanine, the CDR3 is 19 residues long. Only the CDR3 region is kept as DNA, spanning 57 bases read in frame from base 1. TCRbeta CDR3 regions were amplified from genomic DNA using the immunoSEQ Assay, a bias-controlled multiplex PCR. Per the authors' processing: The number of nucleated cells in each sample was estimated by amplification of reference gene primers within the assay. To quantify the absolute abundance of each unique TCRbeta CDR3 rearrangement, sequence reads were collapsed and filtered. Productive Simpson clonality was computed per sample as the square root of Simpson's diversity index over productive rearrangements. TCRdb took over this immuneACCESS table, retaining in-frame rearrangements with V and J assigned. Such tables are incomplete; in checked studies, under half of the missing clones stem from an unresolved V gene, and the remainder is unexplained. D and trimming were read from the DNA, whereas the V and J calls and clone size are those reported in that table. Present in this sample are 200,000 or so clones, approximately 86% of which were seen just once. In total, the top ten clones hold around 3% of the sample.

Rearrangement joined TRBV7-3 to TRBJ2-1; TRBD2 agrees with 11 junctional bases. The receptor's source is a man aged 60 to 75 with acute or convalescent COVID-19. The source material was peripheral blood. The sequenced DNA: TGTGCCAGCAGCTCCCTTCCCCCTAGCGGGGGGACAAGCGGCAATGAGCAGTTCTTC. The translation is CASSSLPPSGGTSGNEQFF. The full variable domain, completed from the reference TRBV7-3 and TRBJ2-1 proteins outside the CDR3, reads GAGVSQTPSNKVTEKGKYVELRCDPISGHTALYWYRQSLGQGPEFLIYFQGTGAADDSGLPNDRFFAVRPEGSVSTLKIQRTERGDSAVYLCASSSLPPSGGTSGNEQFFGPGTRLTVL.